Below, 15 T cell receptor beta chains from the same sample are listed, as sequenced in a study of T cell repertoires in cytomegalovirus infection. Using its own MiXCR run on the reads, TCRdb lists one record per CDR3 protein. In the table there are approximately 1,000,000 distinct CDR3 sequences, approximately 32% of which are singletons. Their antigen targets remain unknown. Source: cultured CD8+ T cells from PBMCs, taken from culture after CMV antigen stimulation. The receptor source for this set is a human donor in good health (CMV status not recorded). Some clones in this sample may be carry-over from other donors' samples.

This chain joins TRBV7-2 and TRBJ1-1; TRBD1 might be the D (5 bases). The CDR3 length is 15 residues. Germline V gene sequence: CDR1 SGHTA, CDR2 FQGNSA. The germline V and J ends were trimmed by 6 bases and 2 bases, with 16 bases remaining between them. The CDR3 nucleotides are TGTGCCAGCAGAAACCGACAGCGAGGTAACACTGAAGCTTTCTTT. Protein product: CASRNRQRGNTEAFF.

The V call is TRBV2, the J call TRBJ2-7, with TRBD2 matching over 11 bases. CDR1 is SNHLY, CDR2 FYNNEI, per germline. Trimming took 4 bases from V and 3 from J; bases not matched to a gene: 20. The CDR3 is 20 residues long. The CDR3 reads CASSAKLPGLAGDFYYEQYF. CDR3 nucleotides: TGTGCCAGCAGTGCCAAGCTCCCTGGACTAGCGGGTGATTTTTACTACGAGCAGTACTTC.

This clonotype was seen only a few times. The CDR3 DNA follows: TGTGCCAGCAGCACGGACAGGGCGGATCAGCCCCAGCATTTT. Translation: CASSTDRADQPQHF. The chain links TRBV7-6 to TRBJ1-5, with 8 nucleotides matching TRBD1. The CDR3 length is 14 residues. Unmatched junction bases numbered 5, after V lost 5 bases and J lost 5 bases. Germline CDR1 is SGHVS and CDR2 is FNYEAQ.

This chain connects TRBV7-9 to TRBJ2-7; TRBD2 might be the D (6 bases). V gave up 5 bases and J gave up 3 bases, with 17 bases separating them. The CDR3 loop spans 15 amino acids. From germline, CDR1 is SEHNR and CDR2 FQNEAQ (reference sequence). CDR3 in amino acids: CASSDRDSPNYEQYF. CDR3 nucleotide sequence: TGTGCCAGCAGCGACCGGGACTCCCCCAACTACGAGCAGTACTTC.

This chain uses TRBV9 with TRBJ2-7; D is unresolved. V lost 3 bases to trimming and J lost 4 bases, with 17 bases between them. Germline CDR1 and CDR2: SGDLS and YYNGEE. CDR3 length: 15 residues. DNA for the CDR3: TGTGCCAGCAGCGGGTCCCCGGCGGCCTCTTACGAGCAGTACTTC. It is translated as CASSGSPAASYEQYF.

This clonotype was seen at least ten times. The CDR3 loop reads CASSHPGQGTYEQYV. Written as DNA, the CDR3 is TGTGCCAGCAGCCATCCGGGACAGGGGACCTACGAGCAGTACGTC. The chain uses TRBV7-8 and TRBJ2-7; 10 bases align to TRBD1. The CDR3 covers 15 residues. The J segment lost 2 bases and the V segment lost 5 bases, leaving 6 bases of the junction unmatched. CDR1 is SGHVS, CDR2 FQNEAQ, per germline.

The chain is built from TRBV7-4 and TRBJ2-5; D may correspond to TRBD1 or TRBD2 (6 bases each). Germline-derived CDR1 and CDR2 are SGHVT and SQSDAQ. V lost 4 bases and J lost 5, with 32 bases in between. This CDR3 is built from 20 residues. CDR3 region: CASSSDRAPPLGGSTETQYF. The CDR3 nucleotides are TGTGCCAGCAGCTCGGACAGAGCCCCCCCACTCGGAGGGAGTACGGAGACCCAGTACTTC. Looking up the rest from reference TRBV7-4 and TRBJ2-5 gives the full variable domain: GAGVSQSPRYKVAKRGRDVALRCDSISGHVTLYWYRQTLGQGSEVLTYSQSDAQRDKSGRPSGRFSAERPERSVSTLKIQRTEQGDSAVYLCASSSDRAPPLGGSTETQYFGPGTRLLVL.

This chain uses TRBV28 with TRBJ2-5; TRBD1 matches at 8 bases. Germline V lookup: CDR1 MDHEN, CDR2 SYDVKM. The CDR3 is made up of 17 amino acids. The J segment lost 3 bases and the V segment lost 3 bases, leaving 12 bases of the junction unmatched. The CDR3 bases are TGTGCCAGCAGTTTTTGGGGGTCCACGGACAGGGAAGAGACCCAGTACTTC. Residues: CASSFWGSTDREETQYF.

The CDR3, as DNA: TGTGCCAGCATGCACGGGCCTTCCTACAATGAGCAGTTCTTC. It codes for CASMHGPSYNEQFF. This chain links TRBV5-6 with TRBJ2-1; D gene ambiguous. Germline CDR1 reads SGHDT; CDR2 reads YYEEEE. The CDR3 contains 14 residues. Trimming left V 6 bases short and J 1 base short, with 11 bases between.

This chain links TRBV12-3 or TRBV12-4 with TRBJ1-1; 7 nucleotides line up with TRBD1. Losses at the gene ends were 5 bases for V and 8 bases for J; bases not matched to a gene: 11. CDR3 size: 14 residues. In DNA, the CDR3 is TGTGCCAGCAGTCCCATGGGGACAGCCCTGGAAGCTTTCTTT. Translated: CASSPMGTALEAFF.

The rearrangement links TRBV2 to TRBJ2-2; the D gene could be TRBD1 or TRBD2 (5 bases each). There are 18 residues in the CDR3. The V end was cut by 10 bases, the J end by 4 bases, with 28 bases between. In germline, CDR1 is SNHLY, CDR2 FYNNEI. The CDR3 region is CATLHGASGRKATGELFF. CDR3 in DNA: TGTGCCACCCTCCACGGCGCCTCGGGACGGAAGGCCACCGGGGAGCTGTTTTTT.

CDR3 coding DNA: TGTGCCAGCAGCTTAGAAGTGGGAATAGCGGGGACTTTAGAGCAGTTCTTC. This sequence encodes CASSLEVGIAGTLEQFF. This chain joins TRBV7-2 and TRBJ2-1; TRBD2 matches 8 bases. CDR3 length: 17 residues. Germline CDR1 and CDR2: SGHTA and FQGNSA. The V segment lost 1 base and the J segment 10 bases; nucleotides outside the gene matches: 15.

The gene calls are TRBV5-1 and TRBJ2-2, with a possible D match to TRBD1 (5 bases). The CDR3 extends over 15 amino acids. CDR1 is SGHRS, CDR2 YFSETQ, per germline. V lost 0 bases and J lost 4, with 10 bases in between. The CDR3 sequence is CASSLGQRPTGELFF. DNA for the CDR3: TGCGCCAGCAGCTTGGGACAGAGGCCCACCGGGGAGCTGTTTTTT.

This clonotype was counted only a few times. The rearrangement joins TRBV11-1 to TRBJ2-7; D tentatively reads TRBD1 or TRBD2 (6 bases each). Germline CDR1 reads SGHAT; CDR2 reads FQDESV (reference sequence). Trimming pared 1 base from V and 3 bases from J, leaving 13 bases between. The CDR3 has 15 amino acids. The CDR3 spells CASSLEGGTIYEQYF. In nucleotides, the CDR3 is TGTGCCAGCAGCTTAGAGGGCGGGACAATCTACGAGCAGTACTTC.

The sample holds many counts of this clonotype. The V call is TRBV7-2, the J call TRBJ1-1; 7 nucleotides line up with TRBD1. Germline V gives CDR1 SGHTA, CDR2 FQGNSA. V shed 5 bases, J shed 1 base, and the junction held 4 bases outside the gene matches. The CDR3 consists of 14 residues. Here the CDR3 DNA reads TGTGCCAGCAGCAAACAGGGGTGGAACACTGAAGCTTTCTTT. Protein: CASSKQGWNTEAFF.